A selection of T cell receptor beta chains follows, all from one sample in a study of blood T cell repertoires in COVID-19. TCRdb's copy holds only in-frame clones and misses some; the assay was immunoSEQ multiplex PCR. The sample contains roughly 50,000 clones, more than 85% of which appear only once. Source material: peripheral blood. The receptors stem from a man in his fifties or sixties with acute or convalescent COVID-19. Both conserved end residues are part of each CDR3. The D gene is left open where the match is weak. Not all rows give a size; the values are once, few, many and, for expanded clones, a class.

>15|TRBJ2-1|.|TRBV19|.
CASSIDWTRHNEQFF
TGTGCCAGTAGTATAGATTGGACACGCCACAATGAGCAGTTCTTC
>14|TRBJ1-1|.|TRBV30|TRBD1
CAWWDRGWTTEAFF
TGTGCCTGGTGGGACAGGGGATGGACCACTGAAGCTTTCTTT
>17|TRBJ2-3|.|TRBV4-1|.
CASSQDLTGGFADTQYF
TGCGCCAGCAGCCAAGATTTAACGGGTGGGTTCGCAGATACGCAGTATTTT
>11|TRBJ2-5|.|TRBV20-1|.
CSALGQETQYF
TGCAGTGCTCTGGGGCAGGAGACCCAGTACTTC
>14|TRBJ2-1|.|TRBV6-5|.
CASSYKTLDNEQFF
TGTGCCAGCAGTTATAAGACACTTGACAATGAGCAGTTCTTC
>16|TRBJ1-3|.|TRBV5-5|TRBD1
CASSLTGGNSGNTIYF
TGTGCCAGCAGCTTAACAGGGGGGAACTCTGGAAACACCATATATTTT
>16|TRBJ1-2|.|TRBV5-8|TRBD1
CASSLIRGQGNYGYTF
TGTGCCAGCAGCTTAATAAGGGGACAGGGGAACTATGGCTACACCTTC
>13|TRBJ2-2|.|TRBV19|.
CASSRAGSGELFF
TGTGCCAGTAGTAGGGCAGGGTCCGGGGAGCTGTTTTTT
>13|TRBJ1-5|.|TRBV6-1|.
CASSEARGQPQHF
TGTGCCAGCAGTGAAGCCCGGGGACAGCCCCAGCATTTT
>15|TRBJ2-1|few|TRBV19|.
CASTDSGTRYNEQFF
TGTGCCAGTACCGATTCGGGAACTCGATACAATGAGCAGTTCTTC
>16|TRBJ1-3|few|TRBV19|TRBD1
CASSISQGALGNTIYF
TGTGCCAGTAGTATATCACAGGGGGCCCTCGGAAACACCATATATTTT
>20|TRBJ2-3|.|TRBV7-8|TRBD2
CASSLGLAGGQRGNTDTQYF
TGTGCCAGCAGTCTAGGGCTTGCGGGAGGCCAGAGGGGTAATACAGATACGCAGTATTTT
>12|TRBJ2-3|.|TRBV24-1|.
CATSDTADTQYF
TGTGCCACCAGTGACACAGCAGATACGCAGTATTTT
>14|TRBJ1-5|.|TRBV6-1|.
CASREGTGDQPQHF
TGTGCCAGCAGAGAAGGGACCGGGGATCAGCCCCAGCATTTT
>16|TRBJ2-7|.|TRBV11-2|TRBD1
CASSFTQSGGAYEQYF
TGTGCCAGCAGCTTTACTCAATCAGGGGGCGCCTACGAGCAGTACTTC
>13|TRBJ1-5|.|TRBV6-6|TRBD1
CASSDREFQPQHF
TGTGCCAGCAGTGACAGGGAGTTTCAGCCCCAGCATTTT
>13|TRBJ1-1|.|TRBV6-5|.
CASRGSGGRGAFF
TGTGCCAGCAGGGGCTCAGGAGGGAGAGGAGCTTTCTTT
>15|TRBJ1-2|.|TRBV15|.
CATSRAPTGMYGYTF
TGTGCCACCAGCAGAGCCCCTACAGGGATGTATGGCTACACCTTC
>13|TRBJ1-6|once|TRBV5-4|.
CAMGDSRNSPLHF
TGTGCCATGGGAGATTCTCGTAATTCACCCCTCCACTTT
>15|TRBJ1-5|.|TRBV7-2|TRBD1
CASSPRTGVGQPQHF
TGTGCCAGCAGCCCAAGGACAGGGGTGGGTCAGCCCCAGCATTTT
>15|TRBJ1-6|once|TRBV7-2|TRBD1
CASSTPDRVGPPLHF
TGTGCCAGCAGCACACCCGACAGGGTCGGCCCACCCCTCCACTTT
>14|TRBJ1-1|.|TRBV15|.
CATSPAWEYTEAFF
TGTGCCACCAGCCCAGCATGGGAGTACACTGAAGCTTTCTTT
>13|TRBJ2-5|.|TRBV18|TRBD2
CASSPLAGETQYF
TGTGCCAGCTCACCACTAGCGGGGGAGACCCAGTACTTC
>15|TRBJ1-6|few|TRBV30|TRBD1
CAWSVVGTGISPLHF
TGTGCCTGGAGTGTTGTCGGGACAGGGATCTCACCCCTCCACTTT
>16|TRBJ2-5|once|TRBV4-3|TRBD2
CASSQDRQAGQETQYF
TGCGCCAGCAGCCAAGATCGGCAAGCGGGGCAAGAGACCCAGTACTTC
>15|TRBJ2-1|.|TRBV3-1/TRBV3-2|.
CASSQYSGANNEQFF
TGTGCCAGCAGCCAGTATTCGGGAGCTAACAATGAGCAGTTCTTC
>18|TRBJ2-3|.|TRBV11-2|.
CASSFGGGGQGPTDTQYF
TGTGCCAGCAGCTTCGGGGGGGGAGGACAGGGGCCAACAGATACGCAGTATTTT
>18|TRBJ1-6|.|TRBV15|TRBD1
CATSRKFSMGQPNSPLHF
TGTGCCACCAGCAGAAAGTTCTCTATGGGACAGCCAAATTCACCCCTCCACTTT
>15|TRBJ1-2|.|TRBV6-1|TRBD1
CASSEWTGSNYGYTF
TGTGCCAGCAGTGAATGGACAGGGTCGAACTATGGCTACACCTTC
>14|TRBJ1-3|.|TRBV6-5|.
CASSYSHSGNTIYF
TGTGCCAGCAGTTACAGCCACTCTGGAAACACCATATATTTT
>15|TRBJ1-2|.|TRBV29-1|TRBD1
CSVNPGTGVVYGYTF
TGCAGCGTTAACCCCGGGACAGGGGTCGTCTATGGCTACACCTTC
>18|TRBJ2-7|.|TRBV3-1/TRBV3-2|TRBD2
CASSQEGLSGTRSYEQYF
TGTGCCAGCAGCCAAGAAGGCCTCTCCGGGACTAGATCCTACGAGCAGTACTTC
>14|TRBJ2-3|.|TRBV7-9|.
CASSLAGRPGTQYF
TGTGCCAGCAGCTTAGCCGGCAGGCCGGGGACGCAGTATTTT
>16|TRBJ2-1|.|TRBV19|TRBD1
CASSIESGQGWYEQFF
TGTGCCAGTAGCATTGAGTCCGGACAGGGTTGGTATGAGCAGTTCTTC
>15|TRBJ1-2|.|TRBV18|TRBD1
CASSPPLDRAYGYTF
TGTGCCAGCTCACCACCTCTGGACAGGGCCTATGGCTACACCTTC
>13|TRBJ1-4|.|TRBV18|.
CASSPDMLEKLFF
TGTGCCAGCTCACCTGATATGCTAGAAAAACTGTTTTTT
>16|TRBJ2-5|.|TRBV3-1/TRBV3-2|.
CASFRREGGVKETQYF
TGTGCCAGCTTCCGGAGGGAGGGGGGCGTAAAGGAGACCCAGTACTTC
>15|TRBJ1-6|.|TRBV6-5|TRBD1
CASRPDRVGNSPLHF
TGTGCCAGCAGACCCGACAGGGTCGGAAATTCACCCCTCCACTTT
>15|TRBJ1-6|once|TRBV30|TRBD1
CASAAKDRPGSPLHF
TGTGCCTCCGCCGCCAAGGACAGGCCTGGGTCACCCCTCCACTTT
>15|TRBJ1-1|.|TRBV5-5|.
CASSLVAGTNTEAFF
TGTGCCAGCAGCTTGGTCGCGGGGACGAACACTGAAGCTTTCTTT
>13|TRBJ1-3|.|TRBV30|.
CAWSVALGNTIYF
TGTGCCTGGAGTGTAGCGCTTGGAAACACCATATATTTT